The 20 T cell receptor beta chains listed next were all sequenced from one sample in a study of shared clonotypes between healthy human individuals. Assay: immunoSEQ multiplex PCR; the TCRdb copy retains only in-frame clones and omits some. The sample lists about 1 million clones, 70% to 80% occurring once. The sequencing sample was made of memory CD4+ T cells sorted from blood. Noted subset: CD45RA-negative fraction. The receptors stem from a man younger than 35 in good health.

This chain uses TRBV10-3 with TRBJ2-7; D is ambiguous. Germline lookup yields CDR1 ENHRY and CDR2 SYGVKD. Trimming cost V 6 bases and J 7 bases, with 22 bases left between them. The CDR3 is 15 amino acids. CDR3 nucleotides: TGTGCCATCAGCAGGACCGGTCCCCCTACCAGGGAGCAGTACTTC. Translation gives CAISRTGPPTREQYF.

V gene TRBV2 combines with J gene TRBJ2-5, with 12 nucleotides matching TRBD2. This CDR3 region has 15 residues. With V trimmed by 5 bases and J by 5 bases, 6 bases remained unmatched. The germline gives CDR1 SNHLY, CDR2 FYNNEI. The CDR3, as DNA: TGTGCCAGCAGTACTAGCGGGGGGTCGTGGGAGACCCAGTACTTC. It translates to CASSTSGGSWETQYF.

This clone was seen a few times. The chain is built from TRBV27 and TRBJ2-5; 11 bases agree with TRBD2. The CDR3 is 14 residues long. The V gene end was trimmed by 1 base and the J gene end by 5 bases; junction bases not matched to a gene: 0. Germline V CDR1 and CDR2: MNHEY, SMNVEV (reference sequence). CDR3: CASSLWTSGETQYF. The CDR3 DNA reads TGTGCCAGCAGTTTATGGACTAGCGGGGAGACCCAGTACTTC.

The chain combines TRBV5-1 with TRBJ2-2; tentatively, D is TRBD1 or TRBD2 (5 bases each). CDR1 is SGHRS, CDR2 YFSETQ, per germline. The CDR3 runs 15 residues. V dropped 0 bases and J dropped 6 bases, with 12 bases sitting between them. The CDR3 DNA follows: TGCGCCAGCAGCTTGGGTGGGACGTATGCCGGGGAGCTGTTTTTT. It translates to CASSLGGTYAGELFF.

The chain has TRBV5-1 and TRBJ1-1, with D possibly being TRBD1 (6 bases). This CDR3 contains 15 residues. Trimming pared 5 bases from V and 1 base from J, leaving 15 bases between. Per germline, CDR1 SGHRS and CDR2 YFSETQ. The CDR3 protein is CASRKTTGSNTEAFF. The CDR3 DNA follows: TGCGCCAGCAGAAAAACCACAGGGTCGAACACTGAAGCTTTCTTT.

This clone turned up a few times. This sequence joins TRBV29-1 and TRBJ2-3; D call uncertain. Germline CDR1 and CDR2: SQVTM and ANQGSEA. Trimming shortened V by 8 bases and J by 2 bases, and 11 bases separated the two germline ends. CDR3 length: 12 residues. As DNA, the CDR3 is TGCAGCCCCTTTCTCGTCACAGATACGCAGTATTTT. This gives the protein CSPFLVTDTQYF.

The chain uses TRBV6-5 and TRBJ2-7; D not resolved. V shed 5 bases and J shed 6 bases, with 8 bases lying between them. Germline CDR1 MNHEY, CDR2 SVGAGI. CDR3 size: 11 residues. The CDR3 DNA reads TGTGCCAGCAGTACAGCCCGCGAGCAGTACTTC. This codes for CASSTAREQYF.

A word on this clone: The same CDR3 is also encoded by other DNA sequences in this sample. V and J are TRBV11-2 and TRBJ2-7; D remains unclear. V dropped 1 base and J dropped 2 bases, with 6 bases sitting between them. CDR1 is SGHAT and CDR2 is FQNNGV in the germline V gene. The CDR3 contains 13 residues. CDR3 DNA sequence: TGTGCCAGCAGCTTAGCGGCTCCCTACGAGCAGTACTTC. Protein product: CASSLAAPYEQYF.

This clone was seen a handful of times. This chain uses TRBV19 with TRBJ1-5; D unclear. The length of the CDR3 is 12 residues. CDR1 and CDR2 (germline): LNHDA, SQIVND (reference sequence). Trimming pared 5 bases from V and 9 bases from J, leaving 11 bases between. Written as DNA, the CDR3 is TGTGCCAGTAGTGAGATTGGAATGCCCCAGCATTTT. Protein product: CASSEIGMPQHF.

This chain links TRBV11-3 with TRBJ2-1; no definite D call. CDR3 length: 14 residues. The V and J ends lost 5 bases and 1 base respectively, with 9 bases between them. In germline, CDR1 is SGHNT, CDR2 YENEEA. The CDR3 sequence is CASSLMGSYNEQFF. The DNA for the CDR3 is TGTGCCAGCAGCCTAATGGGGTCCTACAATGAGCAGTTCTTC.

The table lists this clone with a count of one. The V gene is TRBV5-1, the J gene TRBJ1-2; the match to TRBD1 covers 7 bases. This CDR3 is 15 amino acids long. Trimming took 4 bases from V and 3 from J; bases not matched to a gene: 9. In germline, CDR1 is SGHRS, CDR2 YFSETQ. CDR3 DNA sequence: TGCGCCAGCAGCCCCACAGGGGCGGTCGACTATGGCTACACCTTC. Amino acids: CASSPTGAVDYGYTF.

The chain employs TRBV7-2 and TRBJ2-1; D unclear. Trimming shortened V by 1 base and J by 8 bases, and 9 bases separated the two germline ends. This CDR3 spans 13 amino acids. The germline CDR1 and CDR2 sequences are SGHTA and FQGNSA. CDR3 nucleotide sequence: TGTGCCAGCAGCTTAGTAGAAAGGTATGAGCAGTTCTTC. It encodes CASSLVERYEQFF.

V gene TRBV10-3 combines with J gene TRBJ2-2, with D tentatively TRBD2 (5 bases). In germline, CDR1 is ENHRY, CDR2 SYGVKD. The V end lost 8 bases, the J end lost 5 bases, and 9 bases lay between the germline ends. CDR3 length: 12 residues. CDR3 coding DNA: TGTGCCATCGGCGGGTTAACCGGGGAGCTGTTTTTT. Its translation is CAIGGLTGELFF.

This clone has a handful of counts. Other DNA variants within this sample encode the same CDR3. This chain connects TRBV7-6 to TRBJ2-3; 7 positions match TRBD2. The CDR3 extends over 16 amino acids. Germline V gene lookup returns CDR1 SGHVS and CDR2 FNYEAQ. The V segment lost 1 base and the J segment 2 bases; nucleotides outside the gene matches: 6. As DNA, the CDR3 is TGTGCCAGCAGCTTAGATGGGGGGGGAAACACAGATACGCAGTATTTT. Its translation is CASSLDGGGNTDTQYF.

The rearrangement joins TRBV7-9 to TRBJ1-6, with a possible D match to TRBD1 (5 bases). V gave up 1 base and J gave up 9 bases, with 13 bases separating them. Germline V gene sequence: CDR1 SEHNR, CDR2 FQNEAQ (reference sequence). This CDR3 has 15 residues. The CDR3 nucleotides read TGTGCCAGCAGCTTAGTGTCCCAGGGTCGTTCACCCCTCCACTTT. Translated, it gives CASSLVSQGRSPLHF. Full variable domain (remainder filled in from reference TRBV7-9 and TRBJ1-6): DTGVSQNPRHKITKRGQNVTFRCDPISEHNRLYWYRQTLGQGPEFLTYFQNEAQLEKSRLLSDRFSAERPKGSFSTLEIQRTEQGDSAMYLCASSLVSQGRSPLHFGNGTRLTVT.

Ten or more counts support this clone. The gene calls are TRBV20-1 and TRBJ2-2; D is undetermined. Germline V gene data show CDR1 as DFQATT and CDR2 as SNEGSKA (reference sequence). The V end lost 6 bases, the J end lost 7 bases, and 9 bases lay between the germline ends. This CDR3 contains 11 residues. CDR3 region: CSAMRGGELFF. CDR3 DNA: TGCAGTGCCATGAGAGGCGGGGAGCTGTTTTTT.

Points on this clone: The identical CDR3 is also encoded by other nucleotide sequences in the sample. The CDR3 region has the DNA TGTGCCAGCAGTTATAGGGGGGGGTATGGCTACACCTTC. It encodes CASSYRGGYGYTF. The chain couples TRBV6-5 to TRBJ1-2; D possibly corresponds to TRBD1 (6 bases). CDR1 is MNHEY, CDR2 SVGAGI, per germline. The CDR3 contains 13 residues. Trimming removed 3 bases at V and 5 bases at J, with 10 bases between.

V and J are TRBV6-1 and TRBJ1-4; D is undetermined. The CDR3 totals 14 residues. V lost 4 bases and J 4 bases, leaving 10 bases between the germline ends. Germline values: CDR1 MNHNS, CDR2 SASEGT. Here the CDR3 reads CASSGRSLNEKLFF. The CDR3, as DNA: TGTGCCAGCAGTGGGAGGAGTCTTAATGAAAAACTGTTTTTT.

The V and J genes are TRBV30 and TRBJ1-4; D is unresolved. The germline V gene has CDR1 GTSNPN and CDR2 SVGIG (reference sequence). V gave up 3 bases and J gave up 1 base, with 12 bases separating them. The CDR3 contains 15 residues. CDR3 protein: CAWSENTGTNEKLFF. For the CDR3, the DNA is TGTGCCTGGAGCGAGAACACTGGAACTAATGAAAAACTGTTTTTT.

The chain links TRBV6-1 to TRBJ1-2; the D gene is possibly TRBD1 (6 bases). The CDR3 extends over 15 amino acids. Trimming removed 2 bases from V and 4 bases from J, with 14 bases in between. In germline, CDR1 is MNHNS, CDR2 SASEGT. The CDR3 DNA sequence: TGTGCCAGCAGTGAAAGGGGGGCGCCTAGCTATGGCTACACCTTC. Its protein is CASSERGAPSYGYTF.